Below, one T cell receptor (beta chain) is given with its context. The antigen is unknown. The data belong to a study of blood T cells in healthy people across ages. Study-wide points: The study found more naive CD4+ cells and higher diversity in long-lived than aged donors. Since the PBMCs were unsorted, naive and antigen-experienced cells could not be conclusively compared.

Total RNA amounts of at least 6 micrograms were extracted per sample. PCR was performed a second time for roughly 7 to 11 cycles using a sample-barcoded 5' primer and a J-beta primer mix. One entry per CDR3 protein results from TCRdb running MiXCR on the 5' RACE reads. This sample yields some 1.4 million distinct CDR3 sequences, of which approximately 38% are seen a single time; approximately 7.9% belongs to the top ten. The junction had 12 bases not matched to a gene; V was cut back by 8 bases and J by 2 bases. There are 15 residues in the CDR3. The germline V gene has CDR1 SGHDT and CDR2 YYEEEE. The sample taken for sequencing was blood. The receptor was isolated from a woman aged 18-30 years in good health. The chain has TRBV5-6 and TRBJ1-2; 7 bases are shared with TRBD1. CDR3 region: CASSLRDSRNYGYTF. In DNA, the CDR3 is TGTGCCAGTAGCCTCAGGGACAGTAGGAACTATGGCTACACCTTC.